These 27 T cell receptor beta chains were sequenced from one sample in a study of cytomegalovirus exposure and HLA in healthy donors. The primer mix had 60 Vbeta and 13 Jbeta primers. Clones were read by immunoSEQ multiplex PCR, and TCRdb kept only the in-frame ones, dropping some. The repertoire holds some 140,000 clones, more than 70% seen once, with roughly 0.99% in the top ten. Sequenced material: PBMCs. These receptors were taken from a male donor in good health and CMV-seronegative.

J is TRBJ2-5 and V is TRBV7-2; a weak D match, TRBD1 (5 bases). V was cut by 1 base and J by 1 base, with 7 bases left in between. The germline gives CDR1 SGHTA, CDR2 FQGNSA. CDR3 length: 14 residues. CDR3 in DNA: TGTGCCAGCAGCTTAGGGGGCTCCCAAGAGACCCAGTACTTC. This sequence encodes CASSLGGSQETQYF.

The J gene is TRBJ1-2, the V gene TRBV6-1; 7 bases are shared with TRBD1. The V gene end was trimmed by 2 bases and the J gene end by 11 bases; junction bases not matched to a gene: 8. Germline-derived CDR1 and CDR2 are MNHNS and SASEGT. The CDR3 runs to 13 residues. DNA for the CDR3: TGTGCCAGCAGTGAATCGACAGGGCTTCAATACACCTTC. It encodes CASSESTGLQYTF.

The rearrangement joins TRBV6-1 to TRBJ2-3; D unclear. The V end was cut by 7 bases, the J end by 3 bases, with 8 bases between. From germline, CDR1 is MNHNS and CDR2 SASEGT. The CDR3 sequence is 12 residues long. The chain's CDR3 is CASTEVTDTQYF. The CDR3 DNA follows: TGTGCCAGCACCGAGGTTACAGATACGCAGTATTTT.

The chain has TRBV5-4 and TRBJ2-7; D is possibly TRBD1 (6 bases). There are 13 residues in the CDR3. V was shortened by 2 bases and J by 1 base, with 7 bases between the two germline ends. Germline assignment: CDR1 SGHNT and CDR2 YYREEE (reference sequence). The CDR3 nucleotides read TGTGCCAGCAGCTTACAGGGATCCTACGAGCAGTACTTC. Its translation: CASSLQGSYEQYF.

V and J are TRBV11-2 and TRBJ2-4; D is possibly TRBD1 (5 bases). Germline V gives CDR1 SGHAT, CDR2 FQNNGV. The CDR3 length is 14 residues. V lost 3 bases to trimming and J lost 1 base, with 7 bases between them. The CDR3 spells CASSFAGAKNIQYF. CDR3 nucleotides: TGTGCCAGCAGCTTTGCAGGGGCCAAAAACATTCAGTACTTC.

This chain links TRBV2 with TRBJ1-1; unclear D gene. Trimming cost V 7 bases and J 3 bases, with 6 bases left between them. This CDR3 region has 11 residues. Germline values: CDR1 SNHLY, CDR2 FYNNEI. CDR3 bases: TGTGCCAGCACAGAGGACACTGAAGCTTTCTTT. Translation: CASTEDTEAFF.

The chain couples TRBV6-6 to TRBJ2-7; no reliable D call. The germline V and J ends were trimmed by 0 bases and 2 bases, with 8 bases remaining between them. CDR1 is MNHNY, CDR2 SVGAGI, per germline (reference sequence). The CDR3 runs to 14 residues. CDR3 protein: CASSYSGPAYEQYF. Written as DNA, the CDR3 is TGTGCCAGCAGTTACTCGGGCCCAGCCTACGAGCAGTACTTC.

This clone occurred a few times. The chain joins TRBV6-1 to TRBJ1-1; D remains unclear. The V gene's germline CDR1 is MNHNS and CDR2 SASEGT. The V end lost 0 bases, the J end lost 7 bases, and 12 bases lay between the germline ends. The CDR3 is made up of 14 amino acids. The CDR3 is CASSEAGRRGEAFF. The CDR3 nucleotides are TGTGCCAGCAGTGAAGCAGGGAGGCGCGGTGAAGCTTTCTTT.

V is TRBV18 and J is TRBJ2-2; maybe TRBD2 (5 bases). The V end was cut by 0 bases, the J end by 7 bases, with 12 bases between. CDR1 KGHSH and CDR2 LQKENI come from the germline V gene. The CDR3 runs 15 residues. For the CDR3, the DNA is TGTGCCAGCTCACCACCGGGGAGCTCCGTCGGGGAGCTGTTTTTT. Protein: CASSPPGSSVGELFF.

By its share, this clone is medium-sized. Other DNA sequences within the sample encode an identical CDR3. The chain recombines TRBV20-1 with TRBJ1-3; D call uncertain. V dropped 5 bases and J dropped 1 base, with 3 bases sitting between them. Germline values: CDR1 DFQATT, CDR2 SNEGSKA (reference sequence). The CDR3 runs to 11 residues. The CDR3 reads CSALSGNTIYF. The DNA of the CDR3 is TGCAGTGCTCTGTCTGGAAACACCATATATTTT.

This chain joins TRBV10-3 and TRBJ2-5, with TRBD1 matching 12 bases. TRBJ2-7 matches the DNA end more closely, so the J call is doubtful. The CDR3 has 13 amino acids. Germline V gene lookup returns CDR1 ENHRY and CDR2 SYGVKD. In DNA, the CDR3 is TGTGCCATCAGCCGGGACAGGGGGCTCGAGCAGTACTTC. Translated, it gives CAISRDRGLEQYF.

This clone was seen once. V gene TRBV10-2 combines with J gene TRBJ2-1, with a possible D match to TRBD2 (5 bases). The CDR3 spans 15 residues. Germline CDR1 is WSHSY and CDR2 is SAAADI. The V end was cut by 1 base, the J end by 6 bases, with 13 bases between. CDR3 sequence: CASSEWTQRFNEQFF. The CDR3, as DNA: TGCGCCAGCAGTGAGTGGACTCAGAGGTTCAATGAGCAGTTCTTC.

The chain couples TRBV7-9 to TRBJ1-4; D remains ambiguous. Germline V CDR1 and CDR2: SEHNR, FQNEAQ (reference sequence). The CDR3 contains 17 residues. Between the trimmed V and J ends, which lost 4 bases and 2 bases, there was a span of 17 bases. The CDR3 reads CASSSKDNSGTNEKLFF. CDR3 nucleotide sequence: TGTGCCAGCAGCTCAAAGGATAACAGCGGCACTAATGAAAAACTGTTTTTT.

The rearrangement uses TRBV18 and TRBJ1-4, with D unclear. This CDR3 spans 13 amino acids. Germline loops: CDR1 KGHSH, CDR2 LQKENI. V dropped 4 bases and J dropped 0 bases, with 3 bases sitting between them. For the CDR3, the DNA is TGTGCCAGCTCACGAGCAACTAATGAAAAACTGTTTTTT. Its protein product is CASSRATNEKLFF.

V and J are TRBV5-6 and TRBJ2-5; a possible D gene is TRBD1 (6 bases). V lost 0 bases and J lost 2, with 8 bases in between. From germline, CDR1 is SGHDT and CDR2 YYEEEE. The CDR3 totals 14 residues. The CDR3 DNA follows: TGTGCCAGCAGCTTGGGGGGGCCACAAGAGACCCAGTACTTC. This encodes CASSLGGPQETQYF.

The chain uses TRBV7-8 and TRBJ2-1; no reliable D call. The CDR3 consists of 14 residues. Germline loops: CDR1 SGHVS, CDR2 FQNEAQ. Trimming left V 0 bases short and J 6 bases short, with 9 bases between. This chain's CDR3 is CASSLARYGNEQFF. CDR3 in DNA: TGTGCCAGCAGCTTAGCGAGGTATGGCAATGAGCAGTTCTTC.

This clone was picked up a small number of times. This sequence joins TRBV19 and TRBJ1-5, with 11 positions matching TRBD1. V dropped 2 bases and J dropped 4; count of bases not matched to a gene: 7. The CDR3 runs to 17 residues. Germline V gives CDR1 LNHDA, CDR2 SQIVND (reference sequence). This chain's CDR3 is CASSITHGTGGNQPQHF. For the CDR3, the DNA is TGTGCCAGTAGTATAACACATGGGACAGGGGGGAATCAGCCCCAGCATTTT.

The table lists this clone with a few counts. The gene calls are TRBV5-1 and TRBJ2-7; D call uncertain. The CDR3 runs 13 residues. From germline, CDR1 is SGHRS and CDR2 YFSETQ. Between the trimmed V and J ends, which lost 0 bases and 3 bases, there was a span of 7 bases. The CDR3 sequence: CASSLGLDYEQYF. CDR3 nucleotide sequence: TGCGCCAGCAGCTTGGGACTGGACTACGAGCAGTACTTC.

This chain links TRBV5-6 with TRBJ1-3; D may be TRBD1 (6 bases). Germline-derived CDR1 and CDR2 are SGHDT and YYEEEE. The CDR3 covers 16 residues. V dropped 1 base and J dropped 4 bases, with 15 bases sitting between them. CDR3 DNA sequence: TGTGCCAGCAGCTTGAGCACAGGGAAGTTCGGAAACACCATATATTTT. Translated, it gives CASSLSTGKFGNTIYF.

CDR3 nucleotide sequence: TGTGCCAGCAGTGCCAGGGTAGAGGCGTTGGACACAGATACGCAGTATTTT. Translating gives CASSARVEALDTDTQYF. The genes are TRBV6-4 and TRBJ2-3; D is possibly TRBD1 (5 bases). This CDR3 is built from 17 residues. Per the germline V gene, CDR1 is MRHNA and CDR2 is SNTAGT. Trimming shortened V by 4 bases and J by 2 bases, and 19 bases separated the two germline ends.

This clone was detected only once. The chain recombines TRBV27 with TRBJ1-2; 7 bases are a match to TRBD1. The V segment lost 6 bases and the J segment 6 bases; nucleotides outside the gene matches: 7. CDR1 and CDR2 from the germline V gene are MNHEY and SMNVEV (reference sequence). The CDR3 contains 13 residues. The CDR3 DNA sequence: TGTGCCAGCAGCAGCACAGGGGTAAATGGCTACACCTTC. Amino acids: CASSSTGVNGYTF.

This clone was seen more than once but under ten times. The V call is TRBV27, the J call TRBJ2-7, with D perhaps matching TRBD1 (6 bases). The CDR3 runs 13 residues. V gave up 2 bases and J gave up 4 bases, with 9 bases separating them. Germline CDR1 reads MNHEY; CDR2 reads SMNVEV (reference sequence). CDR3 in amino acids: CASSLEQGYEQYF. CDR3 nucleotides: TGTGCCAGCAGTTTAGAACAGGGATACGAGCAGTACTTC.

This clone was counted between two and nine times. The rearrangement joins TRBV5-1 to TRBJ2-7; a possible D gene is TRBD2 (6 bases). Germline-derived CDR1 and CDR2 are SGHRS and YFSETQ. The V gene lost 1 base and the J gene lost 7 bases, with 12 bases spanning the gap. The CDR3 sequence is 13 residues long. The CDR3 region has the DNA TGCGCCAGCAGCTTGCGGTTGGGGGGAGAGCAGTACTTC. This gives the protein CASSLRLGGEQYF.

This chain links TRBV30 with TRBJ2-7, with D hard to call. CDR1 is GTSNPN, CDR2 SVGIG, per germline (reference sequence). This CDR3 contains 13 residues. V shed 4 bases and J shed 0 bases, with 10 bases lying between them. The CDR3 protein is CAWTLVSSYEQYF. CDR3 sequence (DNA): TGTGCCTGGACATTAGTTAGCTCCTACGAGCAGTACTTC.

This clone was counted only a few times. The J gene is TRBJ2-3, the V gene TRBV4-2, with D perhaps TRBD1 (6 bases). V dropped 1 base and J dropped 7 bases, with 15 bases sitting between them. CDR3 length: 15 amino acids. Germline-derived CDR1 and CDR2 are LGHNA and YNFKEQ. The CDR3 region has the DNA TGTGCCAGCAGCCAAGGAGAGCCAGGGGAGCATACGCAGTATTTT. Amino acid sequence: CASSQGEPGEHTQYF.

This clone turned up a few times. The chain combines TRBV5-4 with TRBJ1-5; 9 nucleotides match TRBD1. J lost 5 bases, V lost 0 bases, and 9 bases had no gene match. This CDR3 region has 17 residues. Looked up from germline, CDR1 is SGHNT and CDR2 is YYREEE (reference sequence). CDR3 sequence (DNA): TGTGCCAGCAGCTTGGAGGCCGGACAGGGGACTTATCAGCCCCAGCATTTT. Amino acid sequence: CASSLEAGQGTYQPQHF.

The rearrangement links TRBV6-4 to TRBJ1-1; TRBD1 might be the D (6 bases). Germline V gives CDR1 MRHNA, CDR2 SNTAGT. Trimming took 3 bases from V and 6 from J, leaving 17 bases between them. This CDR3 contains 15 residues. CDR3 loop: CASSEGSGRGSEAFF. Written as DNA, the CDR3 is TGTGCCAGCAGTGAAGGTTCGGGCAGGGGATCTGAAGCTTTCTTT.